Listed below are T cell receptor beta chains from one sample, sequenced in a study of Ad26.COV2.S vaccination and SARS-CoV-2 variants. Measured with immunoSEQ multiplex PCR; TCRdb has only the in-frame clones, and not every one. The sample includes a few hundred thousand clones, about 80% of them seen just once. The specimen was peripheral blood, collected in a trial of Ad26.COV2.S vaccine versus placebo. These receptors originate from a person between 18 and 65 years old who received the Ad26.COV2.S COVID-19 vaccine or a placebo. The CDR3 runs from the conserved cysteine through the conserved F or W. A D gene is named only where the DNA matches it firmly. Some rows have no size entry. The others give once, few or many, or a class for an expanded clone.

d_gene | abundance | j_gene | v_gene | CDR3aa | CDR3nt
- | - | TRBJ2-5 | TRBV18 | CACRLLGGEETQYF | TGTGCCTGTAGACTGCTCGGGGGCGAAGAGACCCAGTACTTC
TRBD1 | - | TRBJ2-2 | TRBV18 | CASSQGQGSTGELFF | TGTGCCAGTTCACAAGGACAGGGATCCACCGGGGAGCTGTTTTTT
- | - | TRBJ1-2 | TRBV6-5 | CASSPQGEGVYGYTF | TGTGCCAGCAGTCCTCAGGGAGAAGGGGTCTATGGCTACACCTTC
TRBD2 | - | TRBJ2-3 | TRBV19 | CASSRGGDADTQYF | TGTGCCAGTAGCCGGGGGGGCGACGCAGATACGCAGTATTTT
- | - | TRBJ1-2 | TRBV4-3 | CASSRGTGLYGYTF | TGCGCCAGCAGCCGAGGAACAGGGTTATATGGCTACACCTTC
TRBD1 | - | TRBJ1-1 | TRBV18 | CASSPGTGWTEAFF | TGTGCCAGCTCACCCGGGACAGGGTGGACTGAAGCTTTCTTT
- | - | TRBJ1-1 | TRBV2 | CASSPLGLQNTEAFF | TGTGCCAGCAGCCCACTGGGACTCCAGAACACTGAAGCTTTCTTT
- | - | TRBJ1-5 | TRBV6-1 | CASSEAFRMSNQPQHF | TGTGCCAGCAGTGAAGCGTTTAGGATGAGCAATCAGCCCCAGCATTTT
- | - | TRBJ1-1 | TRBV7-9 | CASSSPFFTEAFF | TGTGCCAGCAGCTCCCCGTTTTTCACTGAAGCTTTCTTT
TRBD1 | - | TRBJ2-3 | TRBV29-1 | CSVAKGQRLTDTQYF | TGCAGCGTCGCCAAGGGACAGCGGTTGACAGATACGCAGTATTTT
- | - | TRBJ2-7 | TRBV14 | CASSQATGRLGEQYF | TGTGCCAGCAGCCAAGCCACCGGACGTTTGGGGGAGCAGTACTTC
TRBD1 | - | TRBJ2-3 | TRBV4-2 | CASSRGQGTDTQYF | TGTGCCAGCAGCCGGGGACAGGGGACAGATACGCAGTATTTT
- | - | TRBJ1-6 | TRBV5-1 | CASSLGGPNSPLHF | TGCGCCAGCAGCTTGGGGGGGCCGAATTCACCCCTCCACTTT
- | - | TRBJ2-7 | TRBV5-8 | CASSPAYEQYF | TGTGCCAGCAGCCCGGCCTACGAGCAGTACTTC
- | - | TRBJ2-7 | TRBV4-2 | CASSQEGTSSYEQYF | TGTGCCAGCAGCCAAGAGGGGACGAGCTCCTACGAGCAGTACTTC
- | few | TRBJ1-1 | TRBV6-5 | CASSSLGQPGTEAFF | TGTGCCAGCAGTTCCCTGGGCCAGCCTGGGACTGAAGCTTTCTTT
TRBD2 | once | TRBJ2-3 | TRBV10-2 | CASSEYGGGSTDTQYF | TGCGCCAGCAGTGAGTATGGCGGGGGGTCTACAGATACGCAGTATTTT
- | once | TRBJ1-5 | TRBV9 | CASSPGEARNQPQHF | TGTGCCAGCAGCCCCGGGGAGGCTCGCAATCAGCCCCAGCATTTT
- | once | TRBJ2-3 | TRBV10-3 | CAISETGGRDTQYF | TGTGCCATCAGTGAGACAGGAGGGAGAGATACGCAGTATTTT
- | - | TRBJ2-2 | TRBV2 | CASGRGWGRGDTGELFF | TGTGCCAGCGGAAGGGGGTGGGGCAGGGGCGACACCGGGGAGCTGTTTTTT
- | - | TRBJ1-4 | TRBV28 | CASSLSLELATNEKLFF | TGTGCCAGCAGTTTAAGCCTTGAACTTGCAACTAATGAAAAACTGTTTTTT
- | few | TRBJ2-1 | TRBV30 | CAWNRRPSANNEQFF | TGTGCCTGGAATCGCCGTCCTAGCGCGAACAATGAGCAGTTCTTC
TRBD2 | - | TRBJ2-1 | TRBV9 | CASSVVPGLEGNEQFF | TGTGCCAGCAGCGTAGTCCCGGGACTAGAAGGGAATGAGCAGTTCTTC
- | - | TRBJ2-2 | TRBV4-3 | CASSQFLEAANTGELFF | TGCGCCAGCAGCCAATTCCTGGAGGCGGCGAACACCGGGGAGCTGTTTTTT
- | - | TRBJ1-1 | TRBV4-1 | CASRSENTEAFF | TGCGCCAGCAGATCCGAGAACACTGAAGCTTTCTTT
- | - | TRBJ2-6 | TRBV5-6 | CASSFTGSGANVLTF | TGTGCCAGCAGCTTTACAGGGTCTGGGGCCAACGTCCTGACTTTC
- | - | TRBJ1-6 | TRBV11-2 | CASSPRPQNSPLHF | TGTGCCAGCAGCCCTCGACCACAAAATTCACCCCTCCACTTT
TRBD1 | - | TRBJ2-4 | TRBV5-1 | CASSWDSGGAGNIQYF | TGCGCCAGCAGCTGGGACTCAGGGGGCGCGGGGAACATTCAGTACTTC
TRBD2 | - | TRBJ2-5 | TRBV7-2 | CASSLKLAGETQYF | TGTGCCAGCAGCTTAAAACTAGCGGGAGAGACCCAGTACTTC
- | - | TRBJ2-7 | TRBV15 | CATSRDSSYEQYF | TGTGCCACCAGCAGGGACAGCTCCTACGAGCAGTACTTC
- | - | TRBJ1-2 | TRBV27 | CASSLSRLSVSGYTF | TGTGCCAGCAGTTTATCGAGGTTGAGCGTAAGTGGCTACACCTTC
- | - | TRBJ2-2 | TRBV7-3 | CASSLGGREVTGELFF | TGTGCCAGCAGCTTAGGGGGTCGGGAAGTTACCGGGGAGCTGTTTTTT
- | few | TRBJ1-4 | TRBV13 | CASSWGRNEKLFF | TGTGCCAGCAGCTGGGGGAGGAATGAAAAACTGTTTTTT
TRBD2 | - | TRBJ2-1 | TRBV25-1 | CASSEDLAGGPYNEQFF | TGTGCCAGCAGTGAAGATCTAGCGGGGGGCCCTTACAATGAGCAGTTCTTC
- | - | TRBJ2-7 | TRBV7-2 | CASSITGTSSYEQYF | TGTGCCAGCAGCATTACCGGGACAAGCTCCTACGAGCAGTACTTC
TRBD2 | once | TRBJ2-1 | TRBV5-1 | CASSDREVGDEQFF | TGCGCCAGCAGCGACCGGGAGGTCGGCGATGAGCAGTTCTTC
TRBD1 | once | TRBJ1-1 | TRBV5-1 | CASSRDRVHTEAFF | TGCGCCAGCAGCCGAGACAGGGTACACACTGAAGCTTTCTTT
TRBD1 | - | TRBJ1-1 | TRBV25-1 | CASSDGTGNTEAFF | TGTGCCAGCAGTGACGGGACAGGGAACACTGAAGCTTTCTTT
- | - | TRBJ2-6 | TRBV7-2 | CASSSTRNTGANVLTF | TGTGCCAGCAGCTCCACAAGAAACACGGGGGCCAACGTCCTGACTTTC
TRBD1 | - | TRBJ2-7 | TRBV6-5 | CASSTRDRVEQYF | TGTGCCAGCAGTACCCGGGACAGGGTAGAGCAGTACTTC
- | - | TRBJ2-3 | TRBV5-4 | CASSRGWGGQTDTQYF | TGTGCCAGCAGCCGGGGCTGGGGGGGGCAGACAGATACGCAGTATTTT
TRBD1 | - | TRBJ1-6 | TRBV7-3 | CASSLYRRGQNSPLHF | TGTGCCAGCAGCTTATACAGGAGGGGGCAAAATTCACCCCTCCACTTT
- | once | TRBJ2-1 | TRBV11-3 | CASSPIVGPNNEQFF | TGTGCCAGCAGCCCGATAGTAGGACCCAACAATGAGCAGTTCTTC
- | - | TRBJ2-3 | TRBV2 | CASSEVTDTQYF | TGTGCCAGCAGTGAGGTCACAGATACGCAGTATTTT
TRBD2 | - | TRBJ2-3 | TRBV18 | CASSRSMERGSSDTQYF | TGTGCCAGCTCCCGGTCGATGGAGCGGGGAAGCTCAGATACGCAGTATTTT
TRBD1 | - | TRBJ2-7 | TRBV19 | CASSISSGTGAYEQYF | TGTGCCAGTAGTATATCATCCGGGACAGGGGCCTACGAGCAGTACTTC
- | - | TRBJ1-5 | TRBV6-5 | CASKDFVGPQHF | TGTGCCAGCAAAGATTTCGTCGGGCCCCAGCATTTT
- | - | TRBJ2-3 | TRBV10-3 | CAIRWSSSTDTQYF | TGTGCCATCAGGTGGTCGAGTAGCACAGATACGCAGTATTTT
- | - | TRBJ2-3 | TRBV6-6 | CASRPPGTDTQYF | TGTGCCAGCAGACCCCCTGGAACAGATACGCAGTATTTT
TRBD1 | - | TRBJ1-4 | TRBV4-2 | CASSRGPGGASVANEKLFF | TGTGCCAGCAGCCGGGGGCCAGGGGGCGCGTCTGTCGCTAATGAAAAACTGTTTTTT
- | - | TRBJ2-3 | TRBV20-1 | CSASVDTQYF | TGCAGTGCTAGCGTTGATACGCAGTATTTT
TRBD2 | - | TRBJ2-5 | TRBV6-5 | CASNYKREVSETQYF | TGTGCCAGCAATTACAAGCGGGAGGTTTCCGAGACCCAGTACTTC
- | many | TRBJ1-6 | TRBV27 | CASSPPYNSPLHF | TGTGCCAGCAGTCCCCCCTATAATTCACCCCTCCACTTT
- | - | TRBJ1-2 | TRBV11-2 | CASSLMGIWNYGYTF | TGTGCCAGCAGCTTAATGGGAATCTGGAACTATGGCTACACCTTC